This TCR beta chain was identified in a study of T-cell reconstitution after alpha-beta-depleted transplantation in children. V was cut by 9 bases and J by 4 bases, with 22 bases left in between. CDR1 is WSHSY and CDR2 is SAAADI in the germline V gene. CDR3 length equals 16 residues. Preparation of the TCRbeta library was carried out with unique molecular identifiers. TCRdb itself ran the PCR reads through MiXCR, one entry per CDR3 protein. The sample has 380,000 or so distinct CDR3 sequences; 13% are singletons. The TCR originated in a human donor who donated a stem cell graft to a child with Fanconi anemia. This specimen was PBMCs, taken from the stem cell graft. The chain joins TRBV10-2 to TRBJ2-1, with D tentatively TRBD2 (6 bases). The CDR3 sequence: CASKHGSGGSYNEQFF. As DNA, the CDR3 is TGCGCCAGTAAACACGGGTCCGGGGGTTCATACAATGAGCAGTTCTTC.